The source of this T cell receptor (beta chain) is a study of OX40 agonist ivuxolimab in advanced cancers. Study overall: Patients were given ivuxolimab, an antibody that agonizes OX40 (CD134). Overall study findings and caveats: Among T cells, CD8+ cells averaged more expanded clones than CD4+ cells.

People who had autoimmune disease history or systemic immunosuppression were excluded. Blood was sampled at baseline, cycle 4 day 1, and cycle 7 day 1. Germline values: CDR1 MNHNS, CDR2 SASEGT. Trimming removed 4 bases from V and 6 bases from J, with 10 bases in between. The CDR3 is 14 residues long. Assay used: immunoSEQ multiplex PCR; TCRdb lists only in-frame clones, some missing. The sample consists of approximately 39,000 clones, 81% of them appearing once. This clone was detected once. Its matching antigen is unknown. This TCR was recovered from an adult with an advanced solid tumor such as melanoma, head and neck, liver or kidney cancer. The sample consisted of CD4+ or CD8+ T cells sorted from blood, taken in a trial of the OX40 agonist ivuxolimab. The chain is built from TRBV6-1 and TRBJ1-6; D gene ambiguous. The CDR3 nucleotides read TGTGCCAGCAGTGTCGACACACCTAATTCACCCCTCCACTTT. Amino acid sequence: CASSVDTPNSPLHF.